These 26 T cell receptor beta chains share one sample of origin, sequenced in a study of T-cell reconstitution after alpha-beta-depleted transplantation in children. TCRbeta library preparation incorporated unique molecular identifiers. One entry per CDR3 protein results from TCRdb running MiXCR on the PCR reads. This sample has around 270,000 distinct CDR3 sequences, with 9.5% to 13% found just once. The sample consisted of PBMCs, taken before TCRalphabeta/CD19-depleted stem cell transplant. The receptors come from a boy younger than two with acute myeloid leukemia, due to receive a stem cell transplant.

In this sample, this clonotype turned up many times. V and J are TRBV5-6 and TRBJ2-5, with no clear D. The CDR3 spans 18 residues. V was pared by 4 bases and J by 0 bases, with 22 bases between. Germline-derived CDR1 and CDR2 are SGHDT and YYEEEE. The CDR3 sequence: CASSLGPWMVRYQETQYF. The CDR3 nucleotides read TGTGCCAGCAGCCTGGGTCCTTGGATGGTACGGTACCAAGAGACCCAGTACTTC. The whole variable domain, remainder taken from reference TRBV5-6 and TRBJ2-5, is DAGVTQSPTHLIKTRGQQVTLRCSPKSGHDTVSWYQQALGQGPQFIFQYYEEEERQRGNFPDRFSGHQFPNYSSELNVNALLLGDSALYLCASSLGPWMVRYQETQYFGPGTRLLVL.

This clonotype appeared many times. The chain couples TRBV7-9 to TRBJ2-7, with TRBD1 matching 7 bases. Germline CDR1 reads SEHNR; CDR2 reads FQNEAQ (reference sequence). Losses at the gene ends were 5 bases for V and 3 bases for J; bases not matched to a gene: 10. The CDR3 covers 15 residues. The CDR3 coding sequence is TGTGCCAGCAGCCCGACAGGGACGCATAACTACGAGCAGTACTTC. Translation: CASSPTGTHNYEQYF.

The rearrangement joins TRBV29-1 to TRBJ2-3, with 10 bases fitting TRBD1. The germline gives CDR1 SQVTM, CDR2 ANQGSEA. The CDR3 spans 14 residues. The V gene end was trimmed by 4 bases and the J gene end by 2 bases; junction bases not matched to a gene: 3. This CDR3 is CSVGQGATTDTQYF. For the CDR3, the DNA is TGCAGCGTTGGACAGGGGGCGACCACAGATACGCAGTATTTT.

This clonotype was found once. The chain recombines TRBV10-3 with TRBJ2-7; D not certain. CDR3 size: 13 residues. Deletions cut 6 bases from V and 2 bases from J, with 11 bases between. Germline CDR1 ENHRY, CDR2 SYGVKD. CDR3 loop: CAIRVAGAYEQYF. CDR3 nucleotide sequence: TGTGCCATCAGGGTCGCAGGAGCCTACGAGCAGTACTTC.

This clonotype occurred many times. This chain uses TRBV9 with TRBJ1-4; 9 bases match TRBD1. V trimming: 0 bases; J trimming: 10 bases; junction bases outside the gene matches: 16. In germline, CDR1 is SGDLS, CDR2 YYNGEE. The CDR3 length is 18 residues. The CDR3 here is CASSVALNTGGESGKLFF. CDR3 nucleotide sequence: TGTGCCAGCAGCGTAGCCCTAAATACAGGGGGCGAATCCGGAAAACTGTTTTTT.

In its sample, this clonotype was seen many times. The J gene is TRBJ1-2, the V gene TRBV5-1, with 7 bases fitting TRBD1. Germline V gene data show CDR1 as SGHRS and CDR2 as YFSETQ. The J segment lost 4 bases and the V segment lost 5 bases, leaving 5 bases of the junction unmatched. The CDR3 runs 13 residues. The CDR3 DNA reads as TGCGCCAGCAGAGCGGCAGGGGGCTATGGCTACACCTTC. Translated: CASRAAGGYGYTF. The entire variable domain, with the rest obtained from reference TRBV5-1 and TRBJ1-2, is as follows: KAGVTQTPRYLIKTRGQQVTLSCSPISGHRSVSWYQQTPGQGLQFLFEYFSETQRNKGNFPGRFSGRQFSNSRSEMNVSTLELGDSALYLCASRAAGGYGYTFGSGTRLTVV.

This chain uses TRBV12-3 or TRBV12-4 with TRBJ2-1; 11 bases map to TRBD2. The CDR3 contains 16 residues. The V and J ends lost 7 bases and 2 bases, in that order; junction bases with no gene match: 7. This CDR3 is CASTFIAGGPYNEQFF. The CDR3, as DNA: TGTGCCAGCACCTTTATAGCGGGAGGGCCCTACAATGAGCAGTTCTTC.

This clonotype has more than one count but fewer than ten. The gene calls are TRBV24-1 and TRBJ2-2, with 7 bases that match TRBD1. The J segment lost 2 bases and the V segment lost 3 bases, leaving 8 bases of the junction unmatched. This CDR3 has 17 residues. Germline V gene sequence: CDR1 KGHDR, CDR2 SFDVKD. CDR3 coding DNA: TGTGCCACCAGTGATCCCCTGACAGGGCCAAACACCGGGGAGCTGTTTTTT. Its protein is CATSDPLTGPNTGELFF.

This clonotype was seen at least ten times. This chain joins TRBV7-2 and TRBJ2-5, with a weak D call TRBD1 (6 bases). This CDR3 has 14 amino acids. Germline values: CDR1 SGHTA, CDR2 FQGNSA. V was clipped by 5 bases and J by 5 bases, with 15 bases between them. For the CDR3, the DNA is TGTGCCAGCAGCCAGGCAGGGGCCAGGGAGACCCAGTACTTC. Amino acids: CASSQAGARETQYF.

This clonotype was counted at least ten times. The chain couples TRBV10-2 to TRBJ1-2, with D tentatively TRBD1 (5 bases). Trimming took 2 bases from V and 3 from J, leaving 13 bases between them. CDR1 and CDR2 (germline): WSHSY, SAAADI. CDR3 length equals 15 residues. CDR3 sequence: CASSEREGRDYGYTF. The CDR3 DNA sequence: TGCGCCAGCAGTGAGCGTGAGGGGCGCGACTATGGCTACACCTTC.

At least ten counts were recorded for this clonotype. The genes are TRBV15 and TRBJ1-5, with D uncertain. Looked up from germline, CDR1 is LNHNV and CDR2 is YYDKDF (reference sequence). Between the trimmed V and J ends, which lost 6 bases and 3 bases, there was a span of 9 bases. The CDR3 loop spans 13 amino acids. CDR3 region: CATSRRYNQPQHF. In nucleotides, the CDR3 is TGTGCCACCAGTAGAAGATACAATCAGCCCCAGCATTTT.

This clonotype showed up many times. The chain has TRBV6-5 and TRBJ2-7; D is possibly TRBD1 (6 bases). V dropped 4 bases and J dropped 2 bases, with 15 bases sitting between them. This CDR3 contains 15 residues. Germline CDR1 reads MNHEY; CDR2 reads SVGAGI. The CDR3, as DNA: TGTGCCAGCAGTTCGTCCTCGACAGGTGCCTACGAGCAGTACTTC. This codes for CASSSSSTGAYEQYF.

This clonotype occurred a few times. V and J are TRBV12-3 or TRBV12-4 and TRBJ2-3; 13 positions agree with TRBD2. This CDR3 has 19 residues. After removal of 3 bases from V and 0 bases from J, the junction contained 9 bases not matched to a gene. This chain's CDR3 is CASSFPGLAGATSTDTQYF. CDR3 bases: TGTGCCAGCAGTTTCCCCGGACTAGCGGGGGCTACTAGCACAGATACGCAGTATTTT.

This clonotype showed up many times. The chain links TRBV12-3 or TRBV12-4 to TRBJ1-5, with D perhaps TRBD1 (5 bases). V lost 7 bases to trimming and J lost 5 bases, with 18 bases between them. The CDR3 is made up of 15 amino acids. This CDR3 is CASTRGAGTDQPQHF. The CDR3 nucleotides are TGTGCCAGCACTCGGGGCGCGGGGACGGATCAGCCCCAGCATTTT.

The J gene is TRBJ2-2, the V gene TRBV7-2, with 12 bases aligning to TRBD2. V gave up 0 bases and J gave up 1 base; unmatched junction bases: 3. The CDR3 has 18 residues. In germline, CDR1 is SGHTA, CDR2 FQGNSA. DNA of the CDR3: TGTGCCAGCAGCTTAGCAGGGACTAGCGGGTGGAACACCGGGGAGCTGTTTTTT. This gives the protein CASSLAGTSGWNTGELFF.

Many counts were recorded for this clonotype. This chain joins TRBV5-1 and TRBJ1-4; 8 positions agree with TRBD1. The CDR3 consists of 16 residues. Germline V gene sequence: CDR1 SGHRS, CDR2 YFSETQ. V trimming: 3 bases; J trimming: 6 bases; junction bases outside the gene matches: 10. CDR3 sequence (DNA): TGCGCCAGCAGCTCAATCTACGGGACAGGTCATGAAAAACTGTTTTTT. This codes for CASSSIYGTGHEKLFF.

This rearrangement joins TRBV2 to TRBJ2-1; 10 bases align to TRBD2. The germline V gene has CDR1 SNHLY and CDR2 FYNNEI. This CDR3 spans 17 amino acids. The trim removed 2 bases at V and 6 bases at J, leaving 10 bases unmatched. DNA of the CDR3: TGTGCCAGCAGTGAATTAACTAGCGGGGTGGGTACCAATGAGCAGTTCTTC. This encodes CASSELTSGVGTNEQFF.

Details on this clonotype: This may stem from a read error, because a much larger clone lies one nucleotide away. The CDR3 is CASGREESGYSYSEQFF. For the CDR3, the DNA is TGTGCTAGTGGGAGAGAGGAGTCGGGGTACTCCTACAGTGAGCAGTTCTTC. The chain uses TRBV12-5 and TRBJ2-1, with D maybe TRBD2 (5 bases). CDR3 length: 17 amino acids. The V gene's germline CDR1 is LGHNT and CDR2 FRNRAP. Using reference TRBV12-5 and TRBJ2-1 for the parts outside the CDR3, the full variable domain is DARVTQTPRHKVTEMGQEVTMRCQPILGHNTVFWYRQTMMQGLELLAYFRNRAPLDDSGMPKDRFSAEMPDATLATLKIQPSEPRDSAVYFCASGREESGYSYSEQFFGPGTRLTVL.

In its sample, this clonotype was seen many times. The chain uses TRBV12-3 or TRBV12-4 and TRBJ2-7; perhaps TRBD2 as D (5 bases). The CDR3 is made up of 15 amino acids. V lost 3 bases to trimming and J lost 0 bases, with 12 bases between them. CDR3 protein: CASSFPTGSSYEQYF. The CDR3 bases are TGTGCCAGCAGTTTCCCAACGGGAAGCTCCTACGAGCAGTACTTC.

This clonotype showed up many times. The chain has TRBV12-3 or TRBV12-4 and TRBJ1-1; possible D gene TRBD1, 6 bases. CDR3 size: 13 residues. V lost 6 bases and J lost 5, with 13 bases in between. The CDR3 sequence is CASSRTGLTEAFF. CDR3 in DNA: TGTGCCAGCAGCCGTACAGGGTTGACTGAAGCTTTCTTT.

This clonotype was seen repeatedly, ten times or more. V is TRBV18 and J is TRBJ2-1; 9 bases line up with TRBD2. Germline CDR1 is KGHSH and CDR2 is LQKENI. V was clipped by 3 bases and J by 2 bases; unmatched bases: 2. The CDR3 length is 15 residues. The CDR3 reads CASSPSGSPYNEQFF. As DNA, the CDR3 is TGTGCCAGCTCACCTAGCGGGAGCCCCTACAATGAGCAGTTCTTC.

In this sample, this clonotype turned up once. The V call is TRBV7-3, the J call TRBJ2-7; 7 bases map to TRBD1. The CDR3 covers 14 residues. V was clipped by 5 bases and J by 6 bases; unmatched bases: 10. Germline CDR1 SGHTA, CDR2 FQGTGA. The CDR3 sequence: CASSPSTGNCEQYF. CDR3 bases: TGTGCCAGCAGCCCCTCGACAGGGAACTGCGAGCAGTACTTC.

V is TRBV9 and J is TRBJ1-1; 7 bases match TRBD1. The CDR3 runs 14 residues. The germline V gene has CDR1 SGDLS and CDR2 YYNGEE. The J segment lost 3 bases and the V segment lost 0 bases, leaving 2 bases of the junction unmatched. CDR3 region: CASSVEGADTEAFF. As DNA, the CDR3 is TGTGCCAGCAGCGTAGAGGGGGCGGACACTGAAGCTTTCTTT.

Comments on this clonotype: It may be a read error: a sequence one base away is much more abundant. The chain carries TRBV28 and TRBJ2-5; possible D gene TRBD1, 5 bases. Germline V gene data show CDR1 as MDHEN and CDR2 as SYDVKM. This CDR3 is built from 16 residues. This CDR3 reads CANSSVRDSLIGTQYF. The CDR3 region has the DNA TGTGCCAACAGTTCGGTTCGTGACAGCCTCATTGGGACCCAGTACTTC.

A few counts support this clonotype. V usage is TRBV3-1 and J usage is TRBJ2-6; D tentatively fits TRBD1 or TRBD2 (5 bases each). CDR3 size: 15 residues. Trimming took 4 bases from V and 8 from J, leaving 15 bases between them. Per the germline V gene, CDR1 is LGHDT and CDR2 is YNNKEL (reference sequence). The CDR3 is CASSLRDPGTNVLTF. The CDR3 nucleotides are TGTGCCAGCAGCCTCCGGGACCCAGGGACCAACGTCCTGACTTTC.

This clonotype was seen ten or more times. J is TRBJ1-2 and V is TRBV28; no definite D call. V was pared by 5 bases and J by 7 bases, with 11 bases between. Looked up from germline, CDR1 is MDHEN and CDR2 is SYDVKM. This CDR3 has 12 amino acids. In nucleotides, the CDR3 is TGTGCCAGCAGTGCCATCCCGTTTGGCTACACCTTC. Protein: CASSAIPFGYTF.